This is a list of T cell receptor beta chains from one sample in a study of T-cell memory formation after mild COVID-19. Each CDR3 protein gets one entry after TCRdb re-called the 5' RACE reads with MiXCR. The sample contains under 200,000 distinct CDR3 sequences, around a third of which appear only once. Sequencing input: PBMCs or a T cell subset sorted from them (not recorded which). The receptors come from an adult woman who had mild COVID-19 (a few samples of this study predate the infection). Cell type and time point are not known. The CDR3 runs from the conserved cysteine through the conserved F or W. Fields, in order: D gene, V gene, J gene, clone size, CDR3 protein, CDR3 DNA. The D gene is left open where the match is weak. Expanded clones get a size class; other rows say once, few or many, or leave the size out.

.	TRBV15	TRBJ1-1	many	CATSRDSFPARNTEAFF	TGTGCCACCAGCAGAGATAGCTTCCCGGCGAGGAACACTGAAGCTTTCTTT
TRBD2	TRBV6-2/TRBV6-3	TRBJ2-7	few	CASRSQRDRSSYEQYF	TGTGCCAGCAGGAGCCAGCGGGACCGGAGCTCCTACGAGCAGTACTTC
.	TRBV7-2	TRBJ2-7	.	CASRLGQPGGEQYF	TGTGCCAGCAGACTGGGACAGCCGGGGGGCGAGCAGTACTTC
.	TRBV7-9	TRBJ2-3	few	CASKNLGPSTDTQYF	TGTGCCAGCAAGAATCTAGGACCTAGCACAGATACGCAGTATTTT
.	TRBV9	TRBJ2-3	.	CASSVGGRTDTQYF	TGTGCCAGCAGCGTGGGGGGGCGCACAGATACGCAGTATTTT
.	TRBV18	TRBJ2-7	many	CASSPSGNEQYF	TGTGCCAGCTCACCCTCCGGGAACGAGCAGTACTTC
.	TRBV6-5	TRBJ1-6	.	CASSFRGSSPLHF	TGTGCCAGCAGTTTTCGGGGGAGTTCACCCCTCCACTTT
TRBD2	TRBV4-1	TRBJ2-5	.	CASSQGTSPEETQYF	TGCGCCAGCAGCCAAGGGACTAGCCCTGAAGAGACCCAGTACTTC
.	TRBV29-1	TRBJ1-2	.	CSVEALYGYTF	TGCAGCGTTGAAGCCCTATATGGCTACACCTTC
.	TRBV20-1	TRBJ1-1	few	CSAGRLNTEAFF	TGCAGTGCCGGGAGGCTGAACACTGAAGCTTTCTTT
.	TRBV29-1	TRBJ2-4	few	CSVEEGSKNIQYF	TGCAGCGTTGAGGAGGGATCCAAAAACATTCAGTACTTC
.	TRBV11-2	TRBJ1-1	.	CASSLGGRRTEAFF	TGTGCCAGCAGCCTCGGGGGCCGGAGGACTGAAGCTTTCTTT
.	TRBV11-2	TRBJ2-7	.	CASSYGREQYF	TGTGCCAGCAGTTACGGTCGTGAGCAGTACTTC
.	TRBV19	TRBJ2-7	few	CASSTYLGESYEQYF	TGTGCCAGTAGTACCTACCTAGGGGAGTCCTACGAGCAGTACTTC
.	TRBV6-1	TRBJ2-6	few	CASSPLPTPGANVLTF	TGTGCCAGCAGCCCTCTACCCACACCTGGGGCCAACGTCCTGACTTTC
TRBD1	TRBV5-5	TRBJ2-7	.	CASSSGQGIDEQYF	TGTGCCAGCAGCTCAGGACAGGGTATCGACGAGCAGTACTTC
TRBD1	TRBV5-1	TRBJ2-1	.	CASSLGQGDNEQFF	TGCGCCAGCAGCTTGGGACAGGGAGATAATGAGCAGTTCTTC
TRBD1	TRBV4-1	TRBJ1-2	few	CASSRDREAGGYGYTF	TGCGCCAGCAGCCGGGACAGGGAGGCAGGAGGCTATGGCTACACCTTC
TRBD2	TRBV7-9	TRBJ2-3	.	CASRLAGSTDTQYF	TGTGCCAGCAGACTAGCGGGGAGCACAGATACGCAGTATTTT
TRBD2	TRBV5-1	TRBJ2-7	.	CASSLAAGGPYEQYF	TGCGCCAGCAGCTTGGCAGCGGGGGGCCCCTACGAGCAGTACTTC
TRBD1	TRBV11-1	TRBJ2-3	.	CASSYRTGGTDTQYF	TGTGCCAGCAGCTACCGGACAGGCGGGACAGATACGCAGTATTTT
TRBD1	TRBV19	TRBJ2-1	once	CASWTGGTTHNEQFF	TGTGCCAGTTGGACAGGGGGAACCACACATAATGAGCAGTTCTTC
TRBD2	TRBV20-1	TRBJ2-1	few	CSAIRTSGGNEQFF	TGCAGTGCCATCCGGACTAGCGGGGGCAATGAGCAGTTCTTC
.	TRBV7-6	TRBJ2-5	few	CASSLSGVIFGETQYF	TGTGCCAGCAGCTTATCAGGGGTTATATTCGGAGAGACCCAGTACTTC
.	TRBV20-1	TRBJ2-1	.	CSARWGGAENEQFF	TGCAGTGCTAGATGGGGGGGGGCAGAGAATGAGCAGTTCTTC
.	TRBV7-2	TRBJ2-3	few	CATKSAWGTDTQYF	TGTGCCACCAAGTCTGCCTGGGGGACAGATACGCAGTATTTT
TRBD2	TRBV7-2	TRBJ2-1	.	CASRRTSGIRTNEQFF	TGTGCCAGCAGACGAACTAGCGGGATTCGAACGAATGAGCAGTTCTTC
TRBD2	TRBV4-3	TRBJ2-1	.	CASSQEPGLAGGEQFF	TGCGCCAGCAGCCAAGAACCGGGACTAGCGGGTGGAGAGCAGTTCTTC
.	TRBV19	TRBJ1-3	once	CASSPIGISGNTIYF	TGTGCCAGTAGCCCCATCGGAATCTCTGGAAACACCATATATTTT
.	TRBV5-1	TRBJ2-5	.	CASSETGYDGETQYF	TGCGCCAGCAGCGAAACAGGGTATGATGGAGAGACCCAGTACTTC
.	TRBV21-1	TRBJ1-2	.	CASSKVGPNYGYTF	TGTGCCAGCAGCAAAGTGGGTCCTAACTATGGCTACACCTTC
.	TRBV12-3/TRBV12-4	TRBJ2-7	.	CASSFSSGYEQYF	TGTGCCAGCAGTTTCTCTTCAGGTTACGAGCAGTACTTC
.	TRBV7-9	TRBJ1-5	.	CASTQGPSNQPQHF	TGTGCCAGCACCCAAGGGCCGTCCAATCAGCCCCAGCATTTT
TRBD1	TRBV30	TRBJ1-2	.	CAWSTGTGKEGYTF	TGTGCCTGGAGTACCGGGACAGGCAAGGAGGGCTACACCTTC
.	TRBV29-1	TRBJ2-2	few	CSVHTGSGTGELFF	TGCAGCGTTCACACTGGGAGTGGCACCGGGGAGCTGTTTTTT
.	TRBV12-3/TRBV12-4	TRBJ2-1	few	CASSQTRTALEQFF	TGTGCCAGCAGTCAGACCAGGACAGCCCTTGAGCAGTTCTTC
.	TRBV11-3	TRBJ2-7	.	CASSLEREYEQYF	TGTGCCAGCAGCCTAGAGAGGGAGTACGAGCAGTACTTC
.	TRBV2	TRBJ2-2	few	CASSVQGPPAGELFF	TGTGCCAGCAGTGTTCAGGGTCCCCCAGCCGGGGAGCTGTTTTTT
.	TRBV10-3	TRBJ2-2	.	CAIRETGELFF	TGTGCCATCAGAGAGACCGGGGAGCTGTTTTTT
.	TRBV27	TRBJ2-3	.	CATFDSGEGDTQYF	TGTGCCACCTTCGACAGTGGAGAGGGAGATACGCAGTATTTT